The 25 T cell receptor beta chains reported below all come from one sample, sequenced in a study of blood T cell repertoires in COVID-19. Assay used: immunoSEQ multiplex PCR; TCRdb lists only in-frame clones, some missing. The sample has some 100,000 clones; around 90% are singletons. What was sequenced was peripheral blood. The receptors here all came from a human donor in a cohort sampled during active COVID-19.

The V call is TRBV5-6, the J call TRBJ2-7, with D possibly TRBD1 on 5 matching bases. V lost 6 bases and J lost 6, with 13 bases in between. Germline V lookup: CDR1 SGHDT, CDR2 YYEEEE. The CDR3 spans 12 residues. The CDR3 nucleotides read TGTGCCAGCACCTTCAGGGCTAGCGAGCAGTACTTC. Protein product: CASTFRASEQYF.

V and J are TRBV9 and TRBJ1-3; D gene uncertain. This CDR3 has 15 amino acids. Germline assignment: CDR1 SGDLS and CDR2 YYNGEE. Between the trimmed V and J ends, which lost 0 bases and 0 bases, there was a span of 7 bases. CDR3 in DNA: TGTGCCAGCAGCGTAGACTCAAGCTCTGGAAACACCATATATTTT. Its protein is CASSVDSSSGNTIYF.

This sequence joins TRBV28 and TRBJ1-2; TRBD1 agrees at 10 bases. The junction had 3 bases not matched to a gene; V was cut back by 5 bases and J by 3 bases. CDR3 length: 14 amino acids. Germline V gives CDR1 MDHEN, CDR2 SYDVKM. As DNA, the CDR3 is TGTGCCAGCAGTCCCGGGACAGGGGACTATGGCTACACCTTC. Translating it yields CASSPGTGDYGYTF.

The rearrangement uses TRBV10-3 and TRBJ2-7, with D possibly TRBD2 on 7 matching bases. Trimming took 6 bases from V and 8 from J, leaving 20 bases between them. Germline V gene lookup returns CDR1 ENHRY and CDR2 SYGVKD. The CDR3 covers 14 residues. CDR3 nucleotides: TGTGCCATCAGGGGGGGGACACCGAGCCCCAAGCAGTACTTC. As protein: CAIRGGTPSPKQYF.

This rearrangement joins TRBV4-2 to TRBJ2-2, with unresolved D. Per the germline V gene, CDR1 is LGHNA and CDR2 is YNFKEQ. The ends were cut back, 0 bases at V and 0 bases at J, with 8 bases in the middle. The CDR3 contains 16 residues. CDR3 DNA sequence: TGTGCCAGCAGCCAAGAGAGAGGCTCGAACACCGGGGAGCTGTTTTTT. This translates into CASSQERGSNTGELFF.

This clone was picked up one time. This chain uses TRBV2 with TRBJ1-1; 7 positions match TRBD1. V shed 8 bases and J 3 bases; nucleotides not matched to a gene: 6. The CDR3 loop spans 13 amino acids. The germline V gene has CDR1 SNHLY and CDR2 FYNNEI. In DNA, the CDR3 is TGTGCCAGCCGGCGGGACAGAGACACTGAAGCTTTCTTT. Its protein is CASRRDRDTEAFF.

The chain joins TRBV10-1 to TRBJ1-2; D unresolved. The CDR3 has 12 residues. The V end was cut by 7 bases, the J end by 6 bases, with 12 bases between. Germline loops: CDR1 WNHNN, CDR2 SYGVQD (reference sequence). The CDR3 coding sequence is TGCGCCAGCACCTCGACAAATAATGGCTACACCTTC. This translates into CASTSTNNGYTF.

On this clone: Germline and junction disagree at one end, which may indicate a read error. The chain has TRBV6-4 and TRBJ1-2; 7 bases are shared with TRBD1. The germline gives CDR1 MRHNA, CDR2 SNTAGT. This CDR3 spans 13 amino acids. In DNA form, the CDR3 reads TGTGCCAGCAGTGCCATCGGACAGGCCCGGATTCACTTC. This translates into CASSAIGQARIHF.

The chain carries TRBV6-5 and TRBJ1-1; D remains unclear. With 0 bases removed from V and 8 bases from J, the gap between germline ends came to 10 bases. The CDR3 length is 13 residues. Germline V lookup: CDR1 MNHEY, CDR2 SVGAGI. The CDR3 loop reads CASSYSLSSEAFF. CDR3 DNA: TGTGCCAGCAGTTACTCCCTGAGCTCCGAAGCTTTCTTT.

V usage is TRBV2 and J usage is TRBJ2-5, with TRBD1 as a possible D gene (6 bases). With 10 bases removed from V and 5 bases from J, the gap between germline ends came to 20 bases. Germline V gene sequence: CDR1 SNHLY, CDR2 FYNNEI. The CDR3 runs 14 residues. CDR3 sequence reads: CATSIYRVRETQYF. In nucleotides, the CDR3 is TGTGCCACCTCTATCTACAGGGTGAGGGAGACCCAGTACTTC. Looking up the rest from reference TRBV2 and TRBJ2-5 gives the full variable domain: EPEVTQTPSHQVTQMGQEVILRCVPISNHLYFYWYRQILGQKVEFLVSFYNNEISEKSEIFDDQFSVERPDGSNFTLKIRSTKLEDSAMYFCATSIYRVRETQYFGPGTRLLVL.

The CDR3 region is CASSLWTGIDNEQFF. DNA for the CDR3: TGTGCCAGCAGCCTCTGGACAGGGATCGACAATGAGCAGTTCTTC. J is TRBJ2-1 and V is TRBV3-1 (or the pseudogene TRBV3-2); 8 bases are shared with TRBD1. CDR1 is LGHDT and CDR2 is YNNKEL in the germline V gene (reference sequence). This CDR3 region has 15 residues. The V segment lost 4 bases and the J segment 5 bases; nucleotides outside the gene matches: 7.

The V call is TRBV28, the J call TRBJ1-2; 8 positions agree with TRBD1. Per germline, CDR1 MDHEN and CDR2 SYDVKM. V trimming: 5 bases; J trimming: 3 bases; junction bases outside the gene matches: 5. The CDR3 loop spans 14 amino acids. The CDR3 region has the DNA TGTGCCAGCAGTACCCAGGGGGCTTACTATGGCTACACCTTC. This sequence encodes CASSTQGAYYGYTF.

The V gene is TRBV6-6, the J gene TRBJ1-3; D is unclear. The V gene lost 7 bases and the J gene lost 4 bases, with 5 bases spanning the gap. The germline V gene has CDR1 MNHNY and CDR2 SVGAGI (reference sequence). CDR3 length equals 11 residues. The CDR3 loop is CASIRGNTIYF. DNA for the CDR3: TGTGCCAGCATCCGGGGAAACACCATATATTTT.

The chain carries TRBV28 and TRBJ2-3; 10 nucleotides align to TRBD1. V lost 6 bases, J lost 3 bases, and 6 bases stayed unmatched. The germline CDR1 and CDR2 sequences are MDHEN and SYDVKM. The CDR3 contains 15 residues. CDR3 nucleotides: TGTGCCAGCAGATACGGACAGGGGGGGACAGATACGCAGTATTTT. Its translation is CASRYGQGGTDTQYF. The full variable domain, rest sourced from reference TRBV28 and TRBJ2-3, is DVKVTQSSRYLVKRTGEKVFLECVQDMDHENMFWYRQDPGLGLRLIYFSYDVKMKEKGDIPEGYSVSREKKERFSLILESASTNQTSMYLCASRYGQGGTDTQYFGPGTRLTVL.

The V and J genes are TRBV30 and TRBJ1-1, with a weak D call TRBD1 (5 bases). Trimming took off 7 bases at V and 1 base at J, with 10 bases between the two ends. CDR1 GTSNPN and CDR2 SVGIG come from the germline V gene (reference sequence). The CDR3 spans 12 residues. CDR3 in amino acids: CASVGGNTEAFF. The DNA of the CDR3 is TGTGCCTCTGTGGGGGGGAACACTGAAGCTTTCTTT.

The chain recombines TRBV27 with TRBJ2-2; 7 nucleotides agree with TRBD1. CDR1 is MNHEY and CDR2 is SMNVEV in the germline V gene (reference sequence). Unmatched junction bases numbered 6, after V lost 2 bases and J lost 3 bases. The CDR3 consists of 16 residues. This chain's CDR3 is CASSLGTVAYTGELFF. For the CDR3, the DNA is TGTGCCAGCAGTTTAGGGACAGTAGCCTACACCGGGGAGCTGTTTTTT.

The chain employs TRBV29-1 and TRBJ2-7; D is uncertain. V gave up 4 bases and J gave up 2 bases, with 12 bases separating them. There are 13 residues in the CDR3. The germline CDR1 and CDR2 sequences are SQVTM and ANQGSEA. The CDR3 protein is CSVVVRLAYEQYF. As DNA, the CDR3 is TGCAGCGTTGTAGTCAGGCTTGCCTACGAGCAGTACTTC.

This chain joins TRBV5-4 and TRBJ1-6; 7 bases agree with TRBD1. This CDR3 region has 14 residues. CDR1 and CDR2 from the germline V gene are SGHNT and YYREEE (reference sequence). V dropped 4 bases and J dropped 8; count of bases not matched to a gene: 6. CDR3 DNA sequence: TGTGCCAGCAGCCCGAGGGACAGTTATTCACCCCTCCACTTT. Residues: CASSPRDSYSPLHF.

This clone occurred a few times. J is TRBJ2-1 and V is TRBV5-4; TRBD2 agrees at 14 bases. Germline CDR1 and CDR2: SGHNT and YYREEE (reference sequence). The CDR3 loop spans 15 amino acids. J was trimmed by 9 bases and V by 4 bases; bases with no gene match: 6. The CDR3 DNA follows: TGTGCCAGCAGCGGGACTAGCGGGAGTAAGGGTGAGCAGTTCTTC. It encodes CASSGTSGSKGEQFF.

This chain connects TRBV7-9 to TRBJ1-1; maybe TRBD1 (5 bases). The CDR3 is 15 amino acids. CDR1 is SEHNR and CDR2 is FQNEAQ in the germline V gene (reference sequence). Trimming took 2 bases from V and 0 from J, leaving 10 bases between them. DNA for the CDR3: TGTGCCAGCAGCTTACTCTCAGGGTTGAACACTGAAGCTTTCTTT. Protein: CASSLLSGLNTEAFF.

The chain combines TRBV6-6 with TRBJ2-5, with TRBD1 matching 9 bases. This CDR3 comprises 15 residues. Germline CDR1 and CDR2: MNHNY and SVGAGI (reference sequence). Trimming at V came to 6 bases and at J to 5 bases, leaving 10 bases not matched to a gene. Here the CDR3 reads CASRLKRDRVETQYF. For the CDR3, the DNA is TGTGCCAGCAGACTCAAACGGGACAGGGTGGAGACCCAGTACTTC.

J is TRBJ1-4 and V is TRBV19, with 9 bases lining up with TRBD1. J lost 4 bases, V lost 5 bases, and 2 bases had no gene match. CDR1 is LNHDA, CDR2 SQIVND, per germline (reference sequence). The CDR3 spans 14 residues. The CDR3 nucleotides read TGTGCCAGTAGTGCGGGACAGGGTAATGAAAAACTGTTTTTT. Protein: CASSAGQGNEKLFF.

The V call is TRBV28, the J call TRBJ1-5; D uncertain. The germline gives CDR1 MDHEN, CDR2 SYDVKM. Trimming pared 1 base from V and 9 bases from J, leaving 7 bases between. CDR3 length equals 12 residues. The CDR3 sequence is CASSLYNSPQHF. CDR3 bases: TGTGCCAGCAGTTTATACAATTCGCCCCAGCATTTT.

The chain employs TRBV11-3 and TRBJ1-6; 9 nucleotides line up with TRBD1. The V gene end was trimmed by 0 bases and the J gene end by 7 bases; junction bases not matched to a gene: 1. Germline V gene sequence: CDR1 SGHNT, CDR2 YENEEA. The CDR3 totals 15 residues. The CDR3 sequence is CASSLDGQGNSPLHF. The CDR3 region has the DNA TGTGCCAGCAGCTTAGATGGACAGGGGAATTCACCCCTCCACTTT.

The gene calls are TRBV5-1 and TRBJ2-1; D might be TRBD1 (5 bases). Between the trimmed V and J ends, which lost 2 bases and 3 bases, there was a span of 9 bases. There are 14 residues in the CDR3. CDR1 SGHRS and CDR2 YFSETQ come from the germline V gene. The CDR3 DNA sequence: TGCGCCAGCAGCTTACAGGACCACTACAATGAGCAGTTCTTC. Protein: CASSLQDHYNEQFF.